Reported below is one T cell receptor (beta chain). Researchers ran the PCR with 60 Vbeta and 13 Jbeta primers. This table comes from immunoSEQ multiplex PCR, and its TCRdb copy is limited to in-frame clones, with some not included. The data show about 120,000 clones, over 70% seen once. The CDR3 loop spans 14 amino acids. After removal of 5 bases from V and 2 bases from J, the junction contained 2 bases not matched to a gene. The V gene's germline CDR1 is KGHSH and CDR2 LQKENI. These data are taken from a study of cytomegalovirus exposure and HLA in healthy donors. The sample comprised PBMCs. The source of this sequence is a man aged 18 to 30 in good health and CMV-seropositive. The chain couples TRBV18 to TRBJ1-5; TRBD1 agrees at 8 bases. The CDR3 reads CASSKDRGNQPQHF. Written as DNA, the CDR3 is TGTGCCAGCTCAAAGGACAGGGGCAATCAGCCCCAGCATTTT.